This TCR beta chain came from a study of T cell responses to AZD1222 COVID-19 vaccine. The repertoire was sequenced with immunoSEQ multiplex PCR; TCRdb's copy has only in-frame clones and lacks some. Altogether about 120,000 clones are present, around 90% being singletons, with the ten largest covering approximately 8%. V was cut by 0 bases and J by 1 base, with 10 bases left in between. CDR3 length: 16 residues. Looked up from germline, CDR1 is LGHDT and CDR2 is YNNKEL (reference sequence). Findings and caveats of the study: Within unmutated variant regions lay the reported targets of nearly half of spike-specific TCRs.

Concerning this clone itself: Its specificity is unknown.

This sequence was found in an adult in good health. This sample comprised peripheral blood, obtained on day 0 of AZD1222 vaccination. The chain combines TRBV3-1 (or the pseudogene TRBV3-2) with TRBJ1-5; D remains ambiguous. The CDR3 region is CASSQERSSSNQPQHF. The CDR3, as DNA: TGTGCCAGCAGCCAAGAGCGGAGTTCCAGCAATCAGCCCCAGCATTTT.